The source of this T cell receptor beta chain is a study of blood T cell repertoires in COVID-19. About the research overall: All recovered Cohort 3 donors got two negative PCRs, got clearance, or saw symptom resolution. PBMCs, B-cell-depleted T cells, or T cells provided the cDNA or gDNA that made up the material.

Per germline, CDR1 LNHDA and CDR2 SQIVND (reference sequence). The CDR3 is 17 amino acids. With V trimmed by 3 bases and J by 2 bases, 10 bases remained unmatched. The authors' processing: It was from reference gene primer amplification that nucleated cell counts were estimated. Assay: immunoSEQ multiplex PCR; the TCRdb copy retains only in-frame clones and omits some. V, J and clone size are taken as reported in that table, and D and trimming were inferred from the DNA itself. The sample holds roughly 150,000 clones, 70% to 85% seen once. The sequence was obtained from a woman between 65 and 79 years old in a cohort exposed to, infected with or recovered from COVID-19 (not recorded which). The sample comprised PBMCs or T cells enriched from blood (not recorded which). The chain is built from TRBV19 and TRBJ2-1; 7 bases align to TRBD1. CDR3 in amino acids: CASSMDMTGKAYNEQFF. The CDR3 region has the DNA TGTGCCAGTAGTATGGATATGACAGGGAAAGCCTACAATGAGCAGTTCTTC.